Sequencing of this T cell receptor (beta chain) was carried out in a study of metastatic and nonmetastatic thyroid tumors. Study-level information: A comparison of repertoires was made across blood and tumor or nodule tissue from malignant and benign thyroid patients. General study results and limits: Malignant thyroid tumors reportedly exceeded benign nodules significantly in TCR beta diversity, with the difference appearing in blood and tumor.

Germline V gene sequence: CDR1 GTSNPN, CDR2 SVGIG (reference sequence). Trimming removed 0 bases at V and 12 bases at J, with 18 bases between. The CDR3 spans 13 residues. The authors' processing: Using the CDR3 differences seen across clinicopathological groups, the authors built a distant-metastasis classifier for papillary thyroid cancer, which was meant to discriminate distant-metastatic patients. TCRdb re-called the PCR reads with MiXCR. These V and J calls originate from TCRdb's pipeline instead of the authors' own analysis. The sample shows roughly 18,000 clones, 29% of them seen only once. Every patient was untreated before thyroid surgery. This clone was seen ten or more times. Its antigen is still unknown.

The V call is TRBV30, the J call TRBJ2-7; maybe TRBD2 (6 bases). The sequenced sample consisted of tumor tissue. This sequence originates from a female donor with papillary thyroid cancer or a benign thyroid nodule (not recorded which). Some clones in this sample may be carry-over from other donors' samples. The CDR3 DNA is TGTGCCTGGAGTGTAACTACTAGCCCCCGACCGTACTTC. Encoded protein: CAWSVTTSPRPYF.